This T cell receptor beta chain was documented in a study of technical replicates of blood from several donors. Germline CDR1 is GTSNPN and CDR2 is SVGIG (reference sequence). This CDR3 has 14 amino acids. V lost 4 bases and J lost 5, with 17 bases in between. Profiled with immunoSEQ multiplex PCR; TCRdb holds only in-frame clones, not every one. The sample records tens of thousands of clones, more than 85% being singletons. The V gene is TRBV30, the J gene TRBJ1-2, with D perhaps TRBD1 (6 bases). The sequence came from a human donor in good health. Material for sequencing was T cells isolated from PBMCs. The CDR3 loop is CAWTTGFWGYGYTF. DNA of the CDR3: TGTGCCTGGACTACAGGGTTTTGGGGATATGGCTACACCTTC.